Reported below is one T cell receptor beta chain. The length of the CDR3 is 13 residues. Germline trimming cut 4 bases from V and 8 bases from J; bases unmatched to any gene: 6. Per the germline V gene, CDR1 is SQVTM and CDR2 is ANQGSEA. This specimen comes from a study of OX40 agonist ivuxolimab in advanced cancers. Here immunoSEQ multiplex PCR was the method, and the copy in TCRdb shows in-frame clones only, minus some. The sample includes tens of thousands of clones, roughly 82% of them seen just once. Sequences were derived from CD4+ or CD8+ T cells sorted from blood, sampled in a trial of the OX40 agonist ivuxolimab. The sequence was collected from an adult with an advanced solid tumor such as melanoma, head and neck, liver or kidney cancer. The chain couples TRBV29-1 to TRBJ1-4; 8 nucleotides align to TRBD1. The DNA of the CDR3 is TGCAGCGTTGGCAGGGGGCCCGAGGAAAAACTGTTTTTT. Amino acids: CSVGRGPEEKLFF.